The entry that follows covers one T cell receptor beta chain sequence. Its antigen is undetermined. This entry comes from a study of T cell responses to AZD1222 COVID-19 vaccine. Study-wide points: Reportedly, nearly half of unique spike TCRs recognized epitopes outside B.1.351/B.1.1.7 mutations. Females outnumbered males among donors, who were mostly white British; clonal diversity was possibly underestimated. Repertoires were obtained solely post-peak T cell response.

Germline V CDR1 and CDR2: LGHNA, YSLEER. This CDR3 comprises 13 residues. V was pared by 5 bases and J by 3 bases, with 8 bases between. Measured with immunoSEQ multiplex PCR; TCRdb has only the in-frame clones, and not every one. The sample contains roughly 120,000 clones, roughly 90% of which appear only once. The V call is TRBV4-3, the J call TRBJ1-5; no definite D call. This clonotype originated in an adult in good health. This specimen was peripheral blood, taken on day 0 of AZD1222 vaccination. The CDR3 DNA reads TGCGCCAGCAGCTTTACCTTCAATCAGCCCCAGCATTTT. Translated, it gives CASSFTFNQPQHF.